This TCR beta chain was observed in a study of cytomegalovirus exposure and HLA in healthy donors. Across the study: Across 350 to 500 genotyped donors, about 81% landed in the Caucasian-associated ancestry cluster.

About this clone itself: No antigen is known for it.

Germline V gene sequence: CDR1 MNHNS, CDR2 SASEGT. V dropped 1 base and J dropped 6; count of bases not matched to a gene: 4. CDR3 length: 15 residues. The study's findings and limits: TCR association rates varied by HLA locus in a later analysis, with DRB1 highest and HLA-C lowest. What was likely a sequencing artifact was a cluster of highly shared sequence variants.

This PCR relied on a set of 60 Vbeta primers and 13 Jbeta primers. Assay used: immunoSEQ multiplex PCR; TCRdb lists only in-frame clones, some missing. The sample contains 70,000 to 95,000 clones, 84% of which appear only once. The specimen was PBMCs. The chain couples TRBV6-1 to TRBJ2-2; 8 nucleotides line up with TRBD1. The clonotype originates from a woman between 18 and 29 years old in good health and CMV-seropositive. The CDR3 region is CASSEGTGFAGELFF. The CDR3 region has the DNA TGTGCCAGCAGTGAAGGGACAGGGTTCGCCGGGGAGCTGTTTTTT.